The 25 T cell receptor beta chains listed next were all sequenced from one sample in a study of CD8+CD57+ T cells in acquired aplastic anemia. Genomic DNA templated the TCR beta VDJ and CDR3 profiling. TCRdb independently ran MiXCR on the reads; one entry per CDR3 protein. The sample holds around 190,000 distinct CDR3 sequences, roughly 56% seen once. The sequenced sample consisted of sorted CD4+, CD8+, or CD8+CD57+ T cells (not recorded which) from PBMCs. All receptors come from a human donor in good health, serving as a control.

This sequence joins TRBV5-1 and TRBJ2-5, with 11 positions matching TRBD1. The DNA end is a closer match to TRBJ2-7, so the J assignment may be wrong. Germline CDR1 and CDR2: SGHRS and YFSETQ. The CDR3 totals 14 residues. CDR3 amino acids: CASSPWTGGGEQYF. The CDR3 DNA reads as TGCGCCAGCAGCCCCTGGACAGGGGGCGGCGAGCAGTACTTC.

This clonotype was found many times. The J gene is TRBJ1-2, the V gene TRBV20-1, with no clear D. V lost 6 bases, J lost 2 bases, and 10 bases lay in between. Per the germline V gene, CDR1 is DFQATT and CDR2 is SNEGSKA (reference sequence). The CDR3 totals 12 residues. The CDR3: CSADDLNYGYTF. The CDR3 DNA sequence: TGCAGTGCCGATGACTTGAACTATGGCTACACCTTC.

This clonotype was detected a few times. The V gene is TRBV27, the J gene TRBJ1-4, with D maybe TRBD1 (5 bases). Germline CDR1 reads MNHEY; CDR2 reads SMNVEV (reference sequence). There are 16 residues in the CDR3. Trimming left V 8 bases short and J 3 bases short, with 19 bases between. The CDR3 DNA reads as TGTGCCAGCCGAGGCCGACGACCAGGGCCTAATGAAAAACTGTTTTTT. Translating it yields CASRGRRPGPNEKLFF.

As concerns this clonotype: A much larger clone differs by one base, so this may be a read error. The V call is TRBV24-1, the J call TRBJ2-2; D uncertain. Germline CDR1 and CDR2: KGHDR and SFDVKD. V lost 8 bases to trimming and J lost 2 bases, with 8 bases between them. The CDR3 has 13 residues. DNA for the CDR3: TGTGCCACCAAAACGGACAACACCGGGGAGCTGTTTTTT. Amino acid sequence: CATKTDNTGELFF.

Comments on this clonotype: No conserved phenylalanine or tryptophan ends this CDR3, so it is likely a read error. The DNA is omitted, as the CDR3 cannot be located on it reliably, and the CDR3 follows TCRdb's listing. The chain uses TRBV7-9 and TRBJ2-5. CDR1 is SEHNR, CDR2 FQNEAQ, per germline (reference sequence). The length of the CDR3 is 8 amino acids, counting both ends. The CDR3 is CASRTQGL.

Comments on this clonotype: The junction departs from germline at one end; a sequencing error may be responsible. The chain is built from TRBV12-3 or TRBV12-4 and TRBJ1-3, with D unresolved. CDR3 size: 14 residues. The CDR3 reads CASSFWGSGDTIYF. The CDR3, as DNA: TGTGCTAGCAGTTTTTGGGGTTCCGGAGACACCATATATTTT.

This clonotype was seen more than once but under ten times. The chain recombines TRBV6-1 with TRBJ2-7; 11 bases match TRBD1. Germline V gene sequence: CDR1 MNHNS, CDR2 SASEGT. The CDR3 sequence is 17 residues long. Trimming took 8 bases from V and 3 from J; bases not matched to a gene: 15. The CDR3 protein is CASSPLLPGQGVYEQYF. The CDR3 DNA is TGTGCCAGCTCACCTCTCCTGCCGGGACAGGGGGTCTACGAGCAGTACTTC.

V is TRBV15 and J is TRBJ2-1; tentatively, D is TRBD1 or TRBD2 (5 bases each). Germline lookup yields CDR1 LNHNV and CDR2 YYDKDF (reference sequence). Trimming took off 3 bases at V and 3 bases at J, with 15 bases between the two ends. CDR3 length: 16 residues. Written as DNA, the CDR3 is TGTGCCACCAGCAGTCCGTACGGGGACGGCTACAATGAGCAGTTCTTC. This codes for CATSSPYGDGYNEQFF. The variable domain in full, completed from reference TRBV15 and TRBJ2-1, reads DAMVIQNPRYQVTQFGKPVTLSCSQTLNHNVMYWYQQKSSQAPKLLFHYYDKDFNNEADTPDNFQSRRPNTSFCFLDIRSPGLGDTAMYLCATSSPYGDGYNEQFFGPGTRLTVL.

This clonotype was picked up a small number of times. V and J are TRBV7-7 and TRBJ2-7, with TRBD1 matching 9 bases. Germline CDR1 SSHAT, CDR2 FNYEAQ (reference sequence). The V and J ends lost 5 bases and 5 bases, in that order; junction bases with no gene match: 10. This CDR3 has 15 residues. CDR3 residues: CASSTYRGLSDEQYF. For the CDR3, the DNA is TGTGCCAGCAGCACCTACAGGGGGCTCAGCGACGAGCAGTACTTC.

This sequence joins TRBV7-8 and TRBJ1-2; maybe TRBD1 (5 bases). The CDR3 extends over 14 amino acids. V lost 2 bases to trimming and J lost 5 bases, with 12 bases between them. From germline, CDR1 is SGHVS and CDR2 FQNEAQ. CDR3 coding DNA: TGTGCCAGCAGCTTACAGGGAAGCGGGTATGGCTACACCTTC. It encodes CASSLQGSGYGYTF.

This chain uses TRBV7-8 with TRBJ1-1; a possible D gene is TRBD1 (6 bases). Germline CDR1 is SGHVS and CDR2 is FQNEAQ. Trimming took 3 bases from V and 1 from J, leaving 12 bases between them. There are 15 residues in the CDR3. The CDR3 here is CASSFSGHTNTEAFF. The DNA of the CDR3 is TGTGCCAGCAGCTTTTCGGGACACACGAACACTGAAGCTTTCTTT.

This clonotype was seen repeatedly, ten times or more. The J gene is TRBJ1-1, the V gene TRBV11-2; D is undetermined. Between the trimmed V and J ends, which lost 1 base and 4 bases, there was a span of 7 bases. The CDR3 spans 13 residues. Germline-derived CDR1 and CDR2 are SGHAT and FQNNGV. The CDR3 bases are TGTGCCAGCAGCTTAGTTCGGGGCACTGAAGCTTTCTTT. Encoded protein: CASSLVRGTEAFF.

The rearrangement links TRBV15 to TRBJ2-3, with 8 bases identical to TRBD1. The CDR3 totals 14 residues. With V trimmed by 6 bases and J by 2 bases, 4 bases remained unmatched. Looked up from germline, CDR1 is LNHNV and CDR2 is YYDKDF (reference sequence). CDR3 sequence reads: CATRRQGYTDTQYF. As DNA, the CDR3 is TGTGCCACCAGACGACAGGGGTACACAGATACGCAGTATTTT.

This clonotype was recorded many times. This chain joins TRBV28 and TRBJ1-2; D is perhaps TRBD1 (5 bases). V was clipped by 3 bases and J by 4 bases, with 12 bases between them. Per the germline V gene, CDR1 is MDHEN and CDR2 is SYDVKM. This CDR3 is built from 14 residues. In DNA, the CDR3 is TGTGCCAGCAGTTTGTCCTCTGACAGCTATGGCTACACCTTC. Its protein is CASSLSSDSYGYTF.

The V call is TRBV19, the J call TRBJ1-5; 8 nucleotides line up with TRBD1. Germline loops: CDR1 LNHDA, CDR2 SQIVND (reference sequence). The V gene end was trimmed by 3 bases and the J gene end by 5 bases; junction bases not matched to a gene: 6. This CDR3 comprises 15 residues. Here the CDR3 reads CASSISGGADQPQHF. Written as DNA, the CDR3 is TGTGCCAGTAGTATCTCAGGGGGCGCGGATCAGCCCCAGCATTTT.

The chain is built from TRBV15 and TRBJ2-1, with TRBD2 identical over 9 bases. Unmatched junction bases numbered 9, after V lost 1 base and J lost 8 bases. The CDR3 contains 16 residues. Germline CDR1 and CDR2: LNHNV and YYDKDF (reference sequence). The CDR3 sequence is CATSRGSAGGFHEQFF. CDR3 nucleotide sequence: TGTGCCACCAGCAGAGGGTCGGCGGGGGGGTTTCATGAGCAGTTCTTC.

The CDR3 reads CASSEGVGALHF. CDR3 nucleotide sequence: TGTGCCAGCAGTGAGGGGGTTGGGGCCCTCCACTTT. The rearrangement uses TRBV2 and TRBJ1-6, with a possible D match to TRBD1 (5 bases). The CDR3 runs to 12 residues. The V end lost 3 bases, the J end lost 14 bases, and 11 bases lay between the germline ends. The germline CDR1 and CDR2 sequences are SNHLY and FYNNEI.

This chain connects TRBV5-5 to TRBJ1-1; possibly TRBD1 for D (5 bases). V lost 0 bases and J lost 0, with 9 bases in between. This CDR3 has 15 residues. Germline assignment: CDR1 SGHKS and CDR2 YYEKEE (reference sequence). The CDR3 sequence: CASSLGSGLNTEAFF. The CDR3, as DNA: TGTGCCAGCAGCTTGGGGTCAGGGTTGAACACTGAAGCTTTCTTT. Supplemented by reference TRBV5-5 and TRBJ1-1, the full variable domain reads DAGVTQSPTHLIKTRGQQVTLRCSPISGHKSVSWYQQVLGQGPQFIFQYYEKEERGRGNFPDRFSARQFPNYSSELNVNALLLGDSALYLCASSLGSGLNTEAFFGQGTRLTVV.

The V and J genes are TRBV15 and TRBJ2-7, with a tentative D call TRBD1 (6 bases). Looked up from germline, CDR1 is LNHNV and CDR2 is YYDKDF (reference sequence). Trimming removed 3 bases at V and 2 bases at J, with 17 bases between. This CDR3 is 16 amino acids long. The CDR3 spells CATSSERTDYTYEQYF. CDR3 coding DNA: TGTGCCACCAGCAGTGAGCGGACAGACTACACCTACGAGCAGTACTTC.

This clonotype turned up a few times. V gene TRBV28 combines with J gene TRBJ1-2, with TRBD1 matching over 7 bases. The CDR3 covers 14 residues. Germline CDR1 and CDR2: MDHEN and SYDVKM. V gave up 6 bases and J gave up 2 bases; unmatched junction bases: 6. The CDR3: CASSTGQQNYGYTF. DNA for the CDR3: TGTGCCAGCAGCACGGGACAGCAAAACTATGGCTACACCTTC.

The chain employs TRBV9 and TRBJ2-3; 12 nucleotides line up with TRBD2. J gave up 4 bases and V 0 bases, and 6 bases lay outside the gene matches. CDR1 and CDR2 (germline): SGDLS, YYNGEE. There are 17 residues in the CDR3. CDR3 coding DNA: TGTGCCAGCAGCGTAGGGGTGACTAGCGGGGGCCCAGATACGCAGTATTTT. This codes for CASSVGVTSGGPDTQYF.

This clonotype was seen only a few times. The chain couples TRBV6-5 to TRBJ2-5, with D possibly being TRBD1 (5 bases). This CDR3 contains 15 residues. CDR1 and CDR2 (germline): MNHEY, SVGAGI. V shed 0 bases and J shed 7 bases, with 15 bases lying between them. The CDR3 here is CASSYSGQPPTTQYF. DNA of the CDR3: TGTGCCAGCAGTTACTCGGGGCAGCCTCCAACGACCCAGTACTTC.

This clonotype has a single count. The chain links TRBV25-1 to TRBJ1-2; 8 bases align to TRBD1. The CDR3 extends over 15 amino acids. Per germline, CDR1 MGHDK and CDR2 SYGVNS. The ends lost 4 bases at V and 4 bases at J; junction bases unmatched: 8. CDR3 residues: CASSGGRQGAYGYTF. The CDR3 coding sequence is TGTGCCAGCAGTGGCGGTCGGCAGGGGGCCTATGGCTACACCTTC.

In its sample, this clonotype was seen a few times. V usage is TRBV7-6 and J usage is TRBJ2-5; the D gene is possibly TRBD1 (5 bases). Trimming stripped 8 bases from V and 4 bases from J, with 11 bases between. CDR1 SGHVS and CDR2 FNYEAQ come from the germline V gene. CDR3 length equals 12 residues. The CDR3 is CASRRQGETQYF. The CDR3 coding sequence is TGTGCCAGCCGGCGGCAGGGAGAGACCCAGTACTTC.

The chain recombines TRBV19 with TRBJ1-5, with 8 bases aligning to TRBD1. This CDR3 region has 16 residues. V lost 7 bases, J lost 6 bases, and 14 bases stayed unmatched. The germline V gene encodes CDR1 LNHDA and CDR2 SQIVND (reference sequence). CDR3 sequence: CASTTGQASGGQPQHF. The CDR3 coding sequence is TGTGCCAGTACTACGGGACAGGCCTCGGGGGGTCAGCCCCAGCATTTT.